A selection of T cell receptor beta chains follows, all from one sample in a study of blood T cells in healthy people across ages. TCRdb reanalysed the 5' RACE reads using MiXCR and keeps one entry per CDR3 protein. The data contain some 670,000 distinct CDR3 sequences, approximately 52% of them singletons. Specimen: blood. These receptors were collected from a woman older than 75 in good health. Each CDR3 is given with its conserved first and last residue. The order of the fields is D gene, clone size, CDR3 length, V gene, J gene, CDR3 DNA, CDR3 protein. The D gene is left open where the match is weak. The size entry is marked missing in some rows and otherwise reads once, few, many or a size class.

NA	NA	15	TRBV3-1	TRBJ2-4	TGTGCCATCAGCTCTTCTACTCTAGCCAAAAACATTCAGTACTTC	CAISSSTLAKNIQYF
TRBD1	many	15	TRBV5-1	TRBJ2-3	TGCGCCAGCGGAAGACAGGGGGCCGGTTCAGATACGCAGTATTTT	CASGRQGAGSDTQYF
NA	NA	14	TRBV20-1	TRBJ2-1	TGCAGTGCTAGAGGGCTGGAACTTTACAATGAGCAGTTCTTC	CSARGLELYNEQFF
TRBD1	many	14	TRBV6-6	TRBJ2-3	TGTGCCAGCAGCCAACCGACAGGGATGAATACGCAGTATTTT	CASSQPTGMNTQYF
NA	many	11	TRBV29-1	TRBJ2-7	TGCAGCGCAAGGGACCCTGGTGAGCAGTACTTC	CSARDPGEQYF
TRBD2	NA	16	TRBV12-3/TRBV12-4	TRBJ2-2	TGTGCCAGCAGTACGCGACTAGCGGTGAACACCGGGGAGCTGTTTTTT	CASSTRLAVNTGELFF
NA	NA	12	TRBV6-5	TRBJ2-7	TGTGCCAGCTCCCTGGGCGGAGCCGAGCAGTACTTC	CASSLGGAEQYF
NA	few	17	TRBV4-1	TRBJ2-2	TGCGCCAGCAGCCAAGGGGTTCTTCATAGTGCCGTAGGGGAGCTGTTTTTT	CASSQGVLHSAVGELFF
NA	few	17	TRBV5-1	TRBJ1-1	TGCGCCAGCAGCTTTTTGGGAGGGGAGGGGATATTCGCTGAAGCTTTCTTT	CASSFLGGEGIFAEAFF
TRBD2	NA	16	TRBV10-3	TRBJ2-5	TGTGCCATCAAAGACAGACTAGCGGGAGGCCAAGAGACCCAGTACTTC	CAIKDRLAGGQETQYF
NA	NA	19	TRBV20-1	TRBJ2-1	TGCAGTGCTAGAGGACCACCGGGGGGCACCTCCCTCTCCTACAATGAGCAGTTCTTC	CSARGPPGGTSLSYNEQFF